This T cell receptor beta chain comes out of a study of T cell repertoires in cytomegalovirus infection. Whole-study findings and limits: HLA-C-restricted CMV clonotypes gave the most frequent clonotype in two of eight donors. CMV carriers with the relevant HLA were identified by cumulative public TCR beta family frequency.

TCRdb processed the reads anew with MiXCR; each CDR3 protein has one entry. The sample carries 360,000 or so distinct CDR3 sequences, approximately 35% recorded once. Worth noting for this clonotype: Its matching antigen is unknown.

Germline V gives CDR1 SGHNT, CDR2 YYREEE (reference sequence). J lost 3 bases, V lost 4 bases, and 8 bases had no gene match. The CDR3 runs 15 residues. The chain joins TRBV5-4 to TRBJ2-3; 7 positions match TRBD1. The source was cultured PBMCs, collected from culture after CMV antigen stimulation. The clonotype was recovered from a human donor in good health (CMV status not recorded). Some clones in this sample may be carry-over from other donors' samples. Here the CDR3 DNA reads TGTGCCAGCAGCCTGGCAAACAGGGGAACAGATACGCAGTATTTT. It specifies CASSLANRGTDTQYF.